These 12 T cell receptor beta chains were sequenced from one sample in a study of blood T cell repertoires in COVID-19. Profiled with immunoSEQ multiplex PCR; TCRdb holds only in-frame clones, not every one. The table lists fewer than 200,000 clones, 87% of them singletons. Sequencing was performed on peripheral blood. These receptor sequences come from a woman aged 65 to 85 with COVID-19, enrolled during active disease.

This chain uses TRBV24-1 with TRBJ2-3; the D is unclear. Germline V gene data show CDR1 as KGHDR and CDR2 as SFDVKD. V was shortened by 1 base and J by 5 bases, with 9 bases between the two germline ends. The CDR3 loop spans 14 amino acids. As DNA, the CDR3 is TGTGCCACCAGTGATTTTTTCCGAGGAGATACGCAGTATTTT. It codes for CATSDFFRGDTQYF.

This clone came up a few times. This chain connects TRBV27 to TRBJ2-1; 14 positions agree with TRBD2. The CDR3 extends over 19 amino acids. Germline V CDR1 and CDR2: MNHEY, SMNVEV (reference sequence). V was pared by 8 bases and J by 4 bases, with 16 bases of the junction left unmatched. The chain's CDR3 is CASRIQPGTSGSWYNEQFF. For the CDR3, the DNA is TGTGCCAGCCGCATTCAACCTGGGACTAGCGGGAGTTGGTACAATGAGCAGTTCTTC.

The genes are TRBV28 and TRBJ1-2, with a possible D match to TRBD1 (6 bases). Trimming removed 7 bases from V and 4 bases from J, with 10 bases in between. CDR1 and CDR2 (germline): MDHEN, SYDVKM. The CDR3 runs 12 residues. CDR3 protein: CASNPDSYGYTF. Here the CDR3 DNA reads TGTGCCAGCAATCCGGACAGCTATGGCTACACCTTC.

This chain uses TRBV20-1 with TRBJ2-3; D is possibly TRBD2 (5 bases). Germline lookup yields CDR1 DFQATT and CDR2 SNEGSKA (reference sequence). V was clipped by 3 bases and J by 1 base, with 11 bases between them. The CDR3 has 14 amino acids. The CDR3 protein is CSASSRVGTDTQYF. In DNA form, the CDR3 reads TGCAGTGCTAGTTCGCGGGTGGGCACAGATACGCAGTATTTT.

The rearrangement joins TRBV4-2 to TRBJ1-5, with D hard to call. V was pared by 1 base and J by 4 bases, with 5 bases between. The CDR3 runs 13 residues. Germline CDR1 and CDR2: LGHNA and YNFKEQ. The CDR3 here is CASSQARNQPQHF. In DNA form, the CDR3 reads TGTGCCAGCAGCCAAGCACGGAATCAGCCCCAGCATTTT.

This rearrangement joins TRBV14 to TRBJ1-2; no clear D gene. There are 13 residues in the CDR3. Looked up from germline, CDR1 is SGHDN and CDR2 is FVKESK. Trimming pared 3 bases from V and 5 bases from J, leaving 10 bases between. CDR3 loop: CASSHTSQYGYTF. The CDR3 nucleotides read TGTGCCAGCAGCCATACCTCCCAGTATGGCTACACCTTC.

The CDR3 region has the DNA TGTGCCAGCAGACAAAACCGACTAGCGGGACCCAGCACAGATACGCAGTATTTT. Amino acid sequence: CASRQNRLAGPSTDTQYF. The V call is TRBV27, the J call TRBJ2-3, with 11 positions matching TRBD2. CDR3 length: 18 amino acids. Germline V gene data show CDR1 as MNHEY and CDR2 as SMNVEV (reference sequence). Trimming cost V 6 bases and J 0 bases; bases outside gene matches: 11.

The V gene is TRBV6-2 or TRBV6-3, the J gene TRBJ2-1; 10 bases map to TRBD2. J was trimmed by 2 bases and V by 0 bases; bases with no gene match: 4. This CDR3 is 17 amino acids long. Looked up from germline, CDR1 is MNHEY and CDR2 is SVGEGT. The CDR3 DNA is TGTGCCAGCAGTTACTCGTCCCTAGCGGGAGCCTACAATGAGCAGTTCTTC. Translating it yields CASSYSSLAGAYNEQFF.

The genes are TRBV30 and TRBJ2-7, with TRBD2 as a possible D gene (6 bases). V lost 4 bases, J lost 4 bases, and 14 bases lay in between. Germline lookup yields CDR1 GTSNPN and CDR2 SVGIG (reference sequence). The CDR3 runs 13 residues. CDR3 DNA sequence: TGTGCCTGGACAACCGACGCGGGGTACGAGCAGTACTTC. Protein product: CAWTTDAGYEQYF.

The V gene is TRBV9, the J gene TRBJ2-7; 7 bases agree with TRBD2. The length of the CDR3 is 15 residues. Germline assignment: CDR1 SGDLS and CDR2 YYNGEE. V lost 0 bases, J lost 4 bases, and 7 bases stayed unmatched. Here the CDR3 DNA reads TGTGCCAGCAGCGTAGACCCGGTGGGGGGGTACGAGCAGTACTTC. This sequence encodes CASSVDPVGGYEQYF.

V is TRBV6-6 and J is TRBJ2-2; TRBD1 matches 10 bases. J was trimmed by 7 bases and V by 6 bases; bases with no gene match: 5. Germline V gene data show CDR1 as MNHNY and CDR2 as SVGAGI (reference sequence). This CDR3 is 14 amino acids long. CDR3 amino acids: CASSWDRGIGELFF. The DNA of the CDR3 is TGTGCCAGCAGCTGGGACAGGGGAATCGGGGAGCTGTTTTTT.

The chain combines TRBV12-3 or TRBV12-4 with TRBJ2-5; 8 bases line up with TRBD1. J was trimmed by 3 bases and V by 4 bases; bases with no gene match: 1. The CDR3 spans 13 residues. The CDR3 sequence: CASSWGQEETQYF. The CDR3 nucleotides read TGTGCCAGCAGTTGGGGACAGGAAGAGACCCAGTACTTC.